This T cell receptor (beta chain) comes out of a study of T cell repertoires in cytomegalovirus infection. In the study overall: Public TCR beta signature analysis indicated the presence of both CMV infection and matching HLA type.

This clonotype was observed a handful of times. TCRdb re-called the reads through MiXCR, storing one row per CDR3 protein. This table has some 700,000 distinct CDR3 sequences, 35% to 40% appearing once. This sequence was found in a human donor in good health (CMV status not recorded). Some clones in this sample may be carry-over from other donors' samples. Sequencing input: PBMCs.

The chain's CDR3 is CASSQAASGGAYEQYF. DNA of the CDR3: TGTGCCAGCAGCCAAGCTGCATCGGGAGGCGCCTACGAGCAGTACTTC. This chain joins TRBV4-2 and TRBJ2-7; 7 nucleotides align to TRBD2. Trimming removed 1 base from V and 2 bases from J; junction bases left unmatched: 8. The CDR3 length is 16 residues. Germline CDR1 is LGHNA and CDR2 is YNFKEQ.